The 30 T cell receptor beta chains below all came from one sample that was sequenced in a study of T cells in women clearing cervical HPV infection. Assay used: immunoSEQ multiplex PCR; TCRdb lists only in-frame clones, some missing. This specimen shows 30,000 to 40,000 clones; the ten leading clones hold roughly 1.4%. Sequences were obtained from blood buffy coat. Receptor source: a woman aged 18 to 75 with a cervical HPV16 infection that either progressed to CIN3+ or cleared (not recorded which).

To note about this clone: The read is 3 residues too short to cover the CDR3 end, so that end is filled in from the germline J gene. This chain joins TRBV19 and TRBJ2-2, with D tentatively TRBD1 (5 bases). The V end was cut by 5 bases, the J end by 5 bases, with 15 bases between. Germline V lookup: CDR1 LNHDA, CDR2 SQIVND (reference sequence). This CDR3 has 15 amino acids. The CDR3 bases that were read are TGTGCCAGTAGTGAGTGGGCAGGGCGGACCGGGGAG. It encodes CASSEWAGRTGE. The full CDR3 protein is CASSEWAGRTGELFF. Full variable domain (rest looked up from reference TRBV19 and TRBJ2-2): DGGITQSPKYLFRKEGQNVTLSCEQNLNHDAMYWYRQDPGQGLRLIYYSQIVNDFQKGDIAEGYSVSREKKESFPLTVTSAQKNPTAFYLCASSEWAGRTGELFFGEGSRLTVL.

Concerning this clone: Read data end 3 residues before the CDR3 end; the end is taken from the germline J gene. The chain couples TRBV20-1 to TRBJ2-1, with 7 bases identical to TRBD2. CDR3 length: 15 residues. CDR1 DFQATT and CDR2 SNEGSKA come from the germline V gene (reference sequence). V shed 6 bases, J shed 1 base, and the junction held 9 bases outside the gene matches. CDR3 loop: CSALTSFGSYNEQFF. CDR3 DNA (partial): TGCAGTGCGCTGACTAGCTTCGGGTCCTACAATGAG.

With respect to this clone: The CDR3 goes on 3 residues after the read ends, and that part is filled in from the germline J gene. V and J are TRBV23-1 and TRBJ2-2, with D perhaps matching TRBD1 (6 bases). TRBV23-1 is marked as an open reading frame, function uncertain. This CDR3 is built from 17 residues. V was shortened by 0 bases and J by 2 bases, with 13 bases between the two germline ends. The CDR3 DNA, read in part, is TGCGCCAGCAGTCAATCGATAACAGGGAGTAACACCGGGGAG. Protein sequence: CASSQSITGSNTGE. In full, the CDR3 is CASSQSITGSNTGELFF.

Notes on this clone: The CDR3 end lies 3 residues beyond the end of the read and is filled in from the germline J gene. The chain is built from TRBV7-2 and TRBJ2-3; TRBD1 might be the D (6 bases). V was pared by 5 bases and J by 2 bases, with 14 bases between. This CDR3 contains 15 residues. CDR1 is SGHTA, CDR2 FQGNSA, per germline. CDR3 region: CASSPRGSYTDTQYF. Incomplete CDR3 DNA: TGTGCCAGCAGCCCCAGGGGCAGTTACACAGATACG. Filled out from reference TRBV7-2 and TRBJ2-3, the complete variable domain reads GAGVSQSPSNKVTEKGKDVELRCDPISGHTALYWYRQSLGQGLEFLIYFQGNSAPDKSGLPSDRFSAERTGGSVSTLTIQRTQQEDSAVYLCASSPRGSYTDTQYFGPGTRLTVL.

Comment on this clone: Read sequence stops 3 residues before the CDR3 end, and the germline J gene provides the missing end. The rearrangement joins TRBV6-1 to TRBJ1-2, with D unresolved. CDR1 is MNHNS and CDR2 is SASEGT in the germline V gene. V lost 1 base to trimming and J lost 3 bases, with 12 bases between them. This CDR3 comprises 15 residues. Incomplete CDR3 DNA: TGTGCCAGCAGTGAAGTCCCCACAGAGGACTATGGC. Its protein is CASSEVPTEDYG. The full CDR3 protein is CASSEVPTEDYGYTF.

Note on this clone: Sequencing ends 3 residues short of the CDR3 end; the germline J gene provides the rest. The gene calls are TRBV2 and TRBJ1-6; 7 bases fit TRBD1. CDR1 and CDR2 from the germline V gene are SNHLY and FYNNEI. Losses at the gene ends were 2 bases for V and 8 bases for J; bases not matched to a gene: 6. The CDR3 has 15 residues. Partial CDR3 DNA: TGTGCCAGCAGTGAACCCAGGGGGATCGATTCACCC. Its translation is CASSEPRGIDSP. The full CDR3 is CASSEPRGIDSPLHF. Variable domain in full (rest from reference TRBV2 and TRBJ1-6): EPEVTQTPSHQVTQMGQEVILRCVPISNHLYFYWYRQILGQKVEFLVSFYNNEISEKSEIFDDQFSVERPDGSNFTLKIRSTKLEDSAMYFCASSEPRGIDSPLHFGNGTRLTVT.

Note on this clone: The read terminates 3 residues before the CDR3 end, so the remaining end is supplied by the germline J gene. The V call is TRBV19, the J call TRBJ2-3; D not resolved. The CDR3 totals 13 residues. The V end was cut by 6 bases, the J end by 0 bases, with 7 bases between. The germline V gene encodes CDR1 LNHDA and CDR2 SQIVND (reference sequence). CDR3 sequence reads: CASRTPSTDTQYF. The covered CDR3 bases are TGTGCCAGTAGGACACCAAGCACAGATACG.

In regard to this clone: The CDR3 end falls 3 residues outside the read, so it is completed with the germline J gene. The chain employs TRBV2 and TRBJ1-1, with 8 bases matching TRBD1. Looked up from germline, CDR1 is SNHLY and CDR2 is FYNNEI. The CDR3 totals 14 residues. The V and J ends lost 7 bases and 5 bases, in that order; junction bases with no gene match: 9. The CDR3: CASNPQGGVTEAFF. CDR3 DNA, as far as it was read: TGTGCCAGCAACCCACAGGGGGGAGTGACTGAA.

Turning to this clone: The CDR3 end is not reached by the read, which stops 3 residues before it; the germline J gene fills it in. The chain employs TRBV19 and TRBJ1-5; a weak D match, TRBD1 (5 bases). With 8 bases removed from V and 3 bases from J, the gap between germline ends came to 17 bases. The CDR3 is 15 amino acids. CDR1 is LNHDA and CDR2 is SQIVND in the germline V gene (reference sequence). The part of the CDR3 DNA that was read is TGTGCCAGTGACAGCTCAACCCTTCCCAATCAGCCC. As protein: CASDSSTLPNQP. The full CDR3 is CASDSSTLPNQPQHF.

Concerning this clone: The read ends 3 residues early relative to the CDR3; the germline J gene fills the gap. V is TRBV5-6 and J is TRBJ2-7; no clear D. Trimming cost V 4 bases and J 1 base, with 9 bases left between them. The CDR3 sequence is 13 residues long. Germline CDR1 and CDR2: SGHDT and YYEEEE. The chain's CDR3 is CASSPGFSYEQYF. The CDR3 DNA, read in part, is TGTGCCAGCAGCCCCGGTTTTTCCTACGAG.

Partial CDR3 DNA: TGTGCCAGCAGACTGCAGGGCGGGACTAGGAACACCGGGGAG. Amino acid sequence: CASRLQGGTRNTGE. The CDR3 as a whole reads CASRLQGGTRNTGELFF. The genes are TRBV6-2 or TRBV6-3 and TRBJ2-2; 8 nucleotides line up with TRBD2. The missing CDR3 end, 3 residues past where the read stops, is filled in from the germline J gene. Trimming at V came to 6 bases and at J to 1 base, leaving 10 bases not matched to a gene. Per germline, CDR1 MNHEY and CDR2 SVGEGT. The CDR3 runs to 17 residues.

Worth noting for this clone: The missing CDR3 end, 3 residues past where the read stops, is filled in from the germline J gene. This chain connects TRBV19 to TRBJ2-2; 8 bases are a match to TRBD1. The CDR3 consists of 15 residues. The trim removed 4 bases at V and 0 bases at J, leaving 1 base unmatched. Germline V gene lookup returns CDR1 LNHDA and CDR2 SQIVND (reference sequence). CDR3 DNA (partial): TGTGCCAGTAGTAACAGGGGGTCGAACACCGGGGAG. This translates into CASSNRGSNTGE. The CDR3 as a whole reads CASSNRGSNTGELFF.

Of note for this clone: From the germline J gene comes the end of the CDR3, since the read stops 3 residues before it. Other DNA sequences in the same sample also yield this CDR3. This rearrangement joins TRBV19 to TRBJ1-3; the D gene is possibly TRBD1 (6 bases). Germline V CDR1 and CDR2: LNHDA, SQIVND (reference sequence). V lost 2 bases and J 0 bases, leaving 14 bases between the germline ends. The CDR3 runs to 17 residues. CDR3 protein: CASSIRRTVHSGNTIYF. The part of the CDR3 DNA that was read is TGTGCCAGTAGTATAAGGAGGACAGTCCACTCTGGAAACACC.

Concerning this clone: The read terminates 3 residues ahead of where the CDR3 ends, so the germline J gene completes it. The rearrangement joins TRBV2 to TRBJ2-2, with D perhaps TRBD2 (5 bases). The CDR3 extends over 14 amino acids. V lost 11 bases to trimming and J lost 2 bases, with 15 bases between them. Per germline, CDR1 SNHLY and CDR2 FYNNEI. The CDR3 DNA, read in part, is TGTGCCCATGGGAGCGGAGCTAACACCGGGGAG. Translation: CAHGSGANTGE. Given in full, the CDR3 is CAHGSGANTGELFF.

A remark on this clone: Its ends do not fully match the called genes, so a read error is possible. The read stops 3 residues short of the end of the CDR3; the missing end is completed from the germline J gene. The V and J genes are TRBV5-1 and TRBJ2-3, with TRBD2 matching over 8 bases. This CDR3 region has 15 residues. The germline gives CDR1 SGHRS, CDR2 YFSETQ. CDR3 bases read: TGCGCCAGTAGCTCCGGGACTAGAAGCACAGATACG. Protein product: CASSSGTRSTDT. The entire CDR3 sequence reads CASSSGTRSTDTQYF.

In regard to this clone: Read data end 3 residues before the CDR3 end; the end is taken from the germline J gene. This chain links TRBV28 with TRBJ2-7; 10 bases map to TRBD2. Germline V gene lookup returns CDR1 MDHEN and CDR2 SYDVKM. With 5 bases clipped from V and 4 bases from J, the junction kept 5 bases outside the gene matches. The CDR3 length is 14 residues. The covered CDR3 bases are TGTGCCAGCAGTCTAGCGGGAGAGAGGTACGAG. Translation: CASSLAGERYE. In full, the CDR3 is CASSLAGERYEQYF.

CDR3 bases read: TGTGCCAGCTCACCACTTGAGAGCCACGAG. Its protein product is CASSPLESHE. The full CDR3 protein reads CASSPLESHEQYF. J is TRBJ2-7 and V is TRBV18, with D uncertain. The read terminates 3 residues ahead of where the CDR3 ends, so the germline J gene completes it. The CDR3 is 13 residues long. Germline assignment: CDR1 KGHSH and CDR2 LQKENI. Trimming stripped 1 base from V and 5 bases from J, with 9 bases between.

A note on this clone: With the read ending 3 residues before the CDR3 end, the germline J gene is used to fill in that end. The J gene is TRBJ2-1, the V gene TRBV7-9; TRBD1 aligns across 9 bases. This CDR3 region has 14 residues. Losses at the gene ends were 4 bases for V and 7 bases for J; bases not matched to a gene: 5. Germline CDR1 and CDR2: SEHNR and FQNEAQ (reference sequence). This CDR3 reads CASSSGQGLNEQFF. The sequenced part of the CDR3 DNA is TGTGCCAGCAGCTCCGGACAGGGGTTGAATGAG.

The covered CDR3 bases are TGTGCCAGCAGCCCTTGGGGGGGGTTACGGGAG. Amino acid sequence: CASSPWGGLRE. The whole CDR3 reads CASSPWGGLRELFF. This chain links TRBV7-6 with TRBJ2-2; 7 bases align to TRBD2. The missing CDR3 end, 3 residues past where the read stops, is filled in from the germline J gene. The V gene end was trimmed by 5 bases and the J gene end by 9 bases; junction bases not matched to a gene: 9. The CDR3 is 14 amino acids. Germline CDR1 SGHVS, CDR2 FNYEAQ.

In the case of this clone: Coverage ceases 3 residues before the CDR3 finishes, and the germline J gene fills in the end. This sequence joins TRBV19 and TRBJ1-1; 7 bases fit TRBD1. CDR1 is LNHDA, CDR2 SQIVND, per germline (reference sequence). The V and J ends lost 9 bases and 1 base, in that order; junction bases with no gene match: 5. The CDR3 totals 13 residues. The sequenced part of the CDR3 DNA is TGTGCCAGCCGGGACAGATGGAACACTGAA. This sequence encodes CASRDRWNTE. From start to end, the CDR3 is CASRDRWNTEAFF.

Points on this clone: The read halts 3 residues ahead of the CDR3 end, with the missing end drawn from the germline J gene. The chain joins TRBV5-1 to TRBJ2-7, with 11 bases identical to TRBD2. Trimming removed 3 bases from V and 6 bases from J; junction bases left unmatched: 8. CDR3 length: 15 amino acids. From germline, CDR1 is SGHRS and CDR2 YFSETQ. The CDR3 DNA, read in part, is TGCGCCAGCAGCTGGTTAGCGGGAGGGGGGGCCGAG. Translating gives CASSWLAGGGAE. The complete CDR3 sequence is CASSWLAGGGAEQYF.

On this clone: Read coverage stops 3 residues before the CDR3 terminus; the germline J gene supplies the remainder. V and J are TRBV10-3 and TRBJ1-1; 7 nucleotides match TRBD1. Losses at the gene ends were 2 bases for V and 5 bases for J; bases not matched to a gene: 2. The CDR3 covers 13 residues. Germline V gives CDR1 ENHRY, CDR2 SYGVKD. The CDR3 spells CAISEGQVTEAFF. The CDR3 DNA, read in part, is TGTGCCATCAGTGAGGGACAGGTGACTGAA.

Regarding this clone: Read data end 3 residues before the CDR3 end; the end is taken from the germline J gene. J is TRBJ2-1 and V is TRBV6-2 or TRBV6-3, with 9 bases identical to TRBD2. Germline trimming cut 6 bases from V and 5 bases from J; bases unmatched to any gene: 5. CDR3 size: 14 residues. CDR1 MNHEY and CDR2 SVGEGT come from the germline V gene. This CDR3 reads CASSLLAGNNEQFF. The sequenced CDR3 bases are TGTGCCAGCAGCCTCCTAGCGGGAAACAATGAG.

Comment on this clone: Read sequence stops 3 residues before the CDR3 end, and the germline J gene provides the missing end. The chain couples TRBV6-1 to TRBJ2-1, with 9 positions matching TRBD2. Germline V gene data show CDR1 as MNHNS and CDR2 as SASEGT. V gave up 3 bases and J gave up 6 bases; unmatched junction bases: 3. The CDR3 spans 14 residues. CDR3 sequence reads: CASSERGGRNEQFF. The sequenced part of the CDR3 DNA is TGTGCCAGCAGTGAGCGGGGGGGCCGCAATGAG.

Note on this clone: The read ends 3 residues shy of where the CDR3 ends; the end is completed using the germline J gene. V is TRBV19 and J is TRBJ2-7; D may be TRBD1 (5 bases). Per the germline V gene, CDR1 is LNHDA and CDR2 is SQIVND (reference sequence). The V end lost 6 bases, the J end lost 5 bases, and 23 bases lay between the germline ends. This CDR3 contains 16 residues. CDR3 protein: CASRPMLGQGKDEQYF. CDR3 DNA (partial): TGTGCCAGTAGGCCAATGTTGGGGCAGGGTAAGGACGAG.

Comments on this clone: At one of its ends the junction is not consistent with the germline gene, which may arise from a read error. Read data end 3 residues before the CDR3 end; the end is taken from the germline J gene. The sample contains more than one DNA sequence encoding this CDR3. The genes are TRBV30 and TRBJ1-3; D gene unclear. This CDR3 is 14 amino acids long. The V gene's germline CDR1 is GTSNPN and CDR2 SVGIG (reference sequence). CDR3 bases read: TGTGCCTGGAACTCGGACTTTTCTGGAAACACA. Residues: CAWNSDFSGNT. The complete CDR3 reads CAWNSDFSGNTIYF.

About this clone: The read ends 3 residues shy of where the CDR3 ends; the end is completed using the germline J gene. Other nucleotide sequences from this sample produce the same CDR3. The chain joins TRBV18 to TRBJ2-7; 8 nucleotides align to TRBD1. V was pared by 3 bases and J by 1 base, with 2 bases of the junction left unmatched. There are 14 residues in the CDR3. Germline-derived CDR1 and CDR2 are KGHSH and LQKENI. Incomplete CDR3 DNA: TGTGCCAGCTCACCCGGGACAGGATCCTACGAG. It specifies CASSPGTGSYE. The CDR3 reads in full as CASSPGTGSYEQYF.

Of note for this clone: The CDR3 end is not reached by the read, which stops 3 residues before it; the germline J gene fills it in. V usage is TRBV7-9 and J usage is TRBJ2-7; 7 nucleotides line up with TRBD1. V lost 5 bases to trimming and J lost 6 bases; unmatched junction nucleotides: 7. This CDR3 has 13 amino acids. Germline V gene data show CDR1 as SEHNR and CDR2 as FQNEAQ (reference sequence). The chain's CDR3 is CASSGRQGAEQYF. CDR3 DNA (partial): TGTGCCAGCAGCGGGCGACAGGGTGCCGAG.

As regards this clone: The observed sequence ends 3 residues before the CDR3 terminus, with the missing tail filled in from the germline J gene. The chain is built from TRBV2 and TRBJ2-1; D is undetermined. CDR1 is SNHLY and CDR2 is FYNNEI in the germline V gene. The V gene lost 6 bases and the J gene lost 6 bases, with 9 bases spanning the gap. CDR3 length: 12 amino acids. The CDR3 region is CASSGDSNEQFF. The part of the CDR3 DNA that was read is TGTGCCAGCAGCGGAGACTCCAATGAG.

About this clone itself: The read ends 3 residues before the CDR3 terminus; that terminus is restored from the germline J gene. The gene calls are TRBV6-2 or TRBV6-3 and TRBJ2-3; TRBD1 is a possible D gene (5 bases). Germline lookup yields CDR1 MNHEY and CDR2 SVGEGT. The CDR3 covers 13 residues. The CDR3 region is CASSLKGLETQYF. CDR3 DNA, as far as it was read: TGTGCCAGCAGTCTCAAGGGGTTGGAGACG.